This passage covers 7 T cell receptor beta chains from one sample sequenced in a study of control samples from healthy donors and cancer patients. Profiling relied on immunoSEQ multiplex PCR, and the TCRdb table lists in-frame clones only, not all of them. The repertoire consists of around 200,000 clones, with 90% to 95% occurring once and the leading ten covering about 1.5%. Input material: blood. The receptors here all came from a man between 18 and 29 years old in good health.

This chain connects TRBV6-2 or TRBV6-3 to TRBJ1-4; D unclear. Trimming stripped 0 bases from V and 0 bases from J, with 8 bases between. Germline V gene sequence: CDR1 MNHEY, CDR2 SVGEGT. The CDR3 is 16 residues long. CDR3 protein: CASSYSGVATNEKLFF. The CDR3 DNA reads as TGTGCCAGCAGTTACTCGGGAGTTGCAACTAATGAAAAACTGTTTTTT.

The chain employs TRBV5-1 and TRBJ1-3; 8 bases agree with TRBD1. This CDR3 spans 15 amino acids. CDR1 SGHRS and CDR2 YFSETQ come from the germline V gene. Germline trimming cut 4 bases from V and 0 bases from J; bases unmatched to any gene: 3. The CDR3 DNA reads TGCGCCAGCAGCCCGGACAGGGTCTCTGGAAACACCATATATTTT. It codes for CASSPDRVSGNTIYF.

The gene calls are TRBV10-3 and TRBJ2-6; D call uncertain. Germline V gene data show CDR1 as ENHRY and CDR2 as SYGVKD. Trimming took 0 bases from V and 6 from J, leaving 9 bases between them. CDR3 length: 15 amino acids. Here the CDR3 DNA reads TGTGCCATCAGTGAGTCGGGGAACCAGGCCAACGTCCTGACTTTC. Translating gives CAISESGNQANVLTF.

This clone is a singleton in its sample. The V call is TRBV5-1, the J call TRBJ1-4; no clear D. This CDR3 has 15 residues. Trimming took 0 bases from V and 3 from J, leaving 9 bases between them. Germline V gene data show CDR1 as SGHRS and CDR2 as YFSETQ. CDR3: CASSLEGPPNEKLFF. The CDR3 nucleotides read TGCGCCAGCAGCTTGGAGGGCCCCCCTAATGAAAAACTGTTTTTT.

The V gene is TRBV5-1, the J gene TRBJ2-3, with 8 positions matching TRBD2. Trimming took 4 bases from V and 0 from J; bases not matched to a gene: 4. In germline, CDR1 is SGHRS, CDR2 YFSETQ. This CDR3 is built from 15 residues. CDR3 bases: TGCGCCAGCAGCCGGGGGGGCTTAAGCACAGATACGCAGTATTTT. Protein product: CASSRGGLSTDTQYF.

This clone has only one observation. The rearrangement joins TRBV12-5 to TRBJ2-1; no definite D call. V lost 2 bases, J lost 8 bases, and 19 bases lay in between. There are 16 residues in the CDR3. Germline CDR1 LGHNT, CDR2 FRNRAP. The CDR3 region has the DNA TGTGCTAGTGGTTTGTGGCTACCCCTTTATTCTGATGAGCAGTTCTTC. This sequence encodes CASGLWLPLYSDEQFF.

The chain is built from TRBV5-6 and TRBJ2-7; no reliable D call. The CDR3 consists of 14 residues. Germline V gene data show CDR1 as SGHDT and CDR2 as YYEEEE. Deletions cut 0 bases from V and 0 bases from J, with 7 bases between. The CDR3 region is CASSLDKSSYEQYF. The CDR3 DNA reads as TGTGCCAGCAGCTTGGATAAGAGCTCCTACGAGCAGTACTTC.